Reported below is one T cell receptor beta chain. Its cognate antigen is unknown. The germline V and J ends were trimmed by 0 bases and 8 bases, with 19 bases remaining between them. Germline CDR1 LNHNV, CDR2 YYDKDF (reference sequence). The CDR3 runs 16 residues. This sample stems from a study of T cell responses to AZD1222 COVID-19 vaccine. TCRdb keeps only in-frame clones here, not all; method: immunoSEQ multiplex PCR. The profile covers about 120,000 clones, with approximately 83% appearing a single time and approximately 8.8% taken by the ten largest. Study-level points and caveats: It should be noted that donors were predominantly white British and more often female, and clonal diversity was possibly underestimated.

The material was peripheral blood, obtained on day 0 of AZD1222 vaccination. The chain recombines TRBV15 with TRBJ1-2, with D possibly matching TRBD1 (5 bases). The TCR comes from an adult in good health. CDR3 sequence reads: CATSRDSRRRGGGYTF. The CDR3 region has the DNA TGTGCCACCAGCAGAGATAGTCGCCGGAGGGGAGGGGGCTACACCTTC.